This T cell receptor (beta chain) was sequenced during a study of blood T cells in healthy people across ages. Germline values: CDR1 SNHLY, CDR2 FYNNEI. This CDR3 contains 8 residues. The V end was cut by 10 bases, the J end by 11 bases, with 8 bases between. Then a second PCR, running roughly 7 to 11 cycles, was carried out with a sample-barcoded 5' primer and a J-beta primer mix. TCRdb passed the 5' RACE reads through MiXCR, listing each CDR3 protein once. The sample lists about 670,000 distinct CDR3 sequences, over 40% seen once, with roughly 13% in the top ten. This clonotype was obtained from a woman at least 80 years old in good health. The source material was blood. The chain carries TRBV2 and TRBJ1-1; no clear D. The CDR3 DNA follows: TGTGCCAATTTAGGGGCTTTCTTT. It codes for CANLGAFF.